This T cell receptor (beta chain) was observed in a study of T cells in Graves' hyperthyroidism and ophthalmopathy. RNA transcripts served as the template for amplifying TCR beta CDR3 regions. The HTBI primer set was used in a first-round RT-PCR of the TCR CDR3. TCRdb itself ran the multiplex PCR reads through MiXCR, one entry per CDR3 protein. The sample lists about 740,000 distinct CDR3 sequences; 14% were seen once. This clonotype was observed at least ten times. V was cut by 3 bases and J by 3 bases, with 9 bases left in between. The CDR3 runs to 13 residues. The germline V gene has CDR1 SGHTS and CDR2 YDEGEE.

The gene calls are TRBV5-8 and TRBJ2-5; D unresolved. Sequencing was carried out using blood. This receptor was taken from a woman between 18 and 29 years old with Graves' hyperthyroidism. This CDR3 reads CASSSAGEETQYF. In DNA, the CDR3 is TGTGCCAGCAGCTCCGCAGGAGAAGAGACCCAGTACTTC.